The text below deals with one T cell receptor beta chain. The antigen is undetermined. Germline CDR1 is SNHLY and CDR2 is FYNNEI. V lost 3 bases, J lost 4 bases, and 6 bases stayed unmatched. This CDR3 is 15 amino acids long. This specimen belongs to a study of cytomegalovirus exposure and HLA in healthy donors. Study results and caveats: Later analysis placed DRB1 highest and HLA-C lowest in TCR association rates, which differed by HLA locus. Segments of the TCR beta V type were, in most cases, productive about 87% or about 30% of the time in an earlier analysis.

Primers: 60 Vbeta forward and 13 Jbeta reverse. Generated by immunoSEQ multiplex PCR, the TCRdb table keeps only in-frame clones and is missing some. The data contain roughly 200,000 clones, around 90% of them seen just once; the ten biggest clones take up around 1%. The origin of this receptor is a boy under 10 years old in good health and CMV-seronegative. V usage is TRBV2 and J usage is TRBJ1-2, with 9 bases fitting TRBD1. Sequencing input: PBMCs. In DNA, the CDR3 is TGTGCCAGCAGTGATATGGGACAGGGAATCTATGGCTACACCTTC. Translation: CASSDMGQGIYGYTF.